Below are 21 T cell receptor beta chains sequenced from a single sample in a study of shared clonotypes between healthy human individuals. The data were produced by immunoSEQ multiplex PCR, yet TCRdb's version contains in-frame clones alone and is incomplete. The repertoire consists of under 600,000 clones, with around 97% occurring once and the leading ten covering 0.045% to 0.06%. Sequences were obtained from naive CD4+ T cells sorted from blood. Subset meaning: CD45RA+ positively selected. All receptors derive from a woman younger than 45 in good health.

The chain recombines TRBV10-3 with TRBJ2-1, with TRBD1 matching 7 bases. The CDR3 loop spans 13 amino acids. CDR1 is ENHRY, CDR2 SYGVKD, per germline. The V and J ends lost 8 bases and 6 bases, in that order; junction bases with no gene match: 7. The CDR3 reads CAIVGTDLNEQFF. In DNA, the CDR3 is TGTGCCATCGTTGGGACAGATCTCAATGAGCAGTTCTTC.

The chain joins TRBV15 to TRBJ1-5; unclear D gene. The CDR3 totals 14 residues. Germline values: CDR1 LNHNV, CDR2 YYDKDF (reference sequence). Deletions cut 0 bases from V and 5 bases from J, with 8 bases between. The CDR3 reads CATSREAGHQPQHF. CDR3 sequence (DNA): TGTGCCACCAGCAGAGAGGCAGGTCATCAGCCCCAGCATTTT.

V and J are TRBV2 and TRBJ2-3; 9 bases map to TRBD2. Germline CDR1 and CDR2: SNHLY and FYNNEI. The CDR3 runs 14 residues. Here the CDR3 reads CAEGGSGSRDTQYF. CDR3 in DNA: TGTGCAGAGGGCGGTAGCGGGAGCAGGGATACGCAGTATTTT.

The J gene is TRBJ1-3, the V gene TRBV28; TRBD1 matches at 8 bases. V was pared by 7 bases and J by 2 bases, with 4 bases of the junction left unmatched. This CDR3 is built from 14 residues. The germline V gene has CDR1 MDHEN and CDR2 SYDVKM. CDR3 sequence reads: CASIVTGAGNTIYF. The CDR3 DNA is TGTGCCAGCATTGTGACAGGGGCTGGAAACACCATATATTTT.

The chain recombines TRBV4-1 with TRBJ1-3, with D uncertain. This CDR3 spans 17 amino acids. CDR1 MGHRA and CDR2 YSYEKL come from the germline V gene. Trimming took 1 base from V and 7 from J, leaving 20 bases between them. CDR3 sequence: CASSQGLSRDLRNTIYF. CDR3 coding DNA: TGCGCCAGCAGCCAAGGCCTCTCCCGGGATCTGAGGAACACCATATATTTT.

The rearrangement uses TRBV7-2 and TRBJ2-5; D call uncertain. The CDR3 is 15 amino acids. V was pared by 0 bases and J by 13 bases, with 21 bases between. Germline V CDR1 and CDR2: SGHTA, FQGNSA. The CDR3 is CASSLAPGSVGSVYF. The CDR3 DNA is TGTGCCAGCAGCTTAGCTCCCGGGTCGGTCGGGTCCGTGTACTTC.

The chain combines TRBV7-9 with TRBJ1-2; D gene uncertain. Germline V CDR1 and CDR2: SEHNR, FQNEAQ (reference sequence). Trimming removed 2 bases at V and 6 bases at J, with 4 bases between. This CDR3 is 11 amino acids long. Written as DNA, the CDR3 is TGTGCCAGCAGCTTATTCCATGGCTACACCTTC. Protein product: CASSLFHGYTF. Complete variable domain (other parts from reference TRBV7-9 and TRBJ1-2): DTGVSQNPRHKITKRGQNVTFRCDPISEHNRLYWYRQTLGQGPEFLTYFQNEAQLEKSRLLSDRFSAERPKGSFSTLEIQRTEQGDSAMYLCASSLFHGYTFGSGTRLTVV.

The J gene is TRBJ2-2, the V gene TRBV2; a weak D match, TRBD2 (6 bases). The CDR3 consists of 14 residues. The V end was cut by 7 bases, the J end by 5 bases, with 14 bases between. Germline CDR1 SNHLY, CDR2 FYNNEI. The CDR3 coding sequence is TGTGCCAGCACCCTCGGGAGATTAACCGGGGAGCTGTTTTTT. It is translated as CASTLGRLTGELFF. The full variable domain, rest sourced from reference TRBV2 and TRBJ2-2, is EPEVTQTPSHQVTQMGQEVILRCVPISNHLYFYWYRQILGQKVEFLVSFYNNEISEKSEIFDDQFSVERPDGSNFTLKIRSTKLEDSAMYFCASTLGRLTGELFFGEGSRLTVL.

The V gene is TRBV10-3, the J gene TRBJ1-2, with no clear D. The V gene's germline CDR1 is ENHRY and CDR2 SYGVKD. This CDR3 is 13 amino acids long. The germline V and J ends were trimmed by 0 bases and 3 bases, with 5 bases remaining between them. The CDR3 region has the DNA TGTGCCATCAGTGAGTCAGATTACTATGGCTACACCTTC. Amino acid sequence: CAISESDYYGYTF.

The genes are TRBV19 and TRBJ2-4; 9 nucleotides line up with TRBD2. V lost 7 bases to trimming and J lost 12 bases; unmatched junction nucleotides: 10. Germline CDR1 and CDR2: LNHDA and SQIVND (reference sequence). The CDR3 totals 13 residues. The CDR3 is CASNSLAGRNQYF. The CDR3 nucleotides read TGTGCCAGTAATTCGCTAGCGGGACGGAATCAGTACTTC. Drawing the rest from reference TRBV19 and TRBJ2-4, the complete variable domain is DGGITQSPKYLFRKEGQNVTLSCEQNLNHDAMYWYRQDPGQGLRLIYYSQIVNDFQKGDIAEGYSVSREKKESFPLTVTSAQKNPTAFYLCASNSLAGRNQYFGAGTRLSVL.

V usage is TRBV7-3 and J usage is TRBJ2-3; 7 nucleotides align to TRBD2. The trim removed 5 bases at V and 6 bases at J, leaving 8 bases unmatched. The germline gives CDR1 SGHTA, CDR2 FQGTGA. The CDR3 has 14 amino acids. The CDR3 DNA reads as TGTGCCAGCAGCCGGGGCGGGAGCGGCGATACGCAGTATTTT. This translates into CASSRGGSGDTQYF.

The chain uses TRBV6-5 and TRBJ1-2, with TRBD1 matching 7 bases. Germline V lookup: CDR1 MNHEY, CDR2 SVGAGI. The ends lost 2 bases at V and 4 bases at J; junction bases unmatched: 7. There are 15 residues in the CDR3. As DNA, the CDR3 is TGTGCCAGCAGTTACGGACAGGAGGGCTTCTATGGCTACACCTTC. The encoded protein is CASSYGQEGFYGYTF.

Comment on this clone: This CDR3 is also generated by other DNA sequences in the sample. V gene TRBV28 combines with J gene TRBJ2-7; D unresolved. Germline values: CDR1 MDHEN, CDR2 SYDVKM. V was pared by 8 bases and J by 2 bases, with 7 bases between. The CDR3 spans 11 residues. CDR3 coding DNA: TGTGCCAGCCGAACTCCCTACGAGCAGTACTTC. Translated: CASRTPYEQYF.

The rearrangement uses TRBV7-6 and TRBJ2-2, with a possible D match to TRBD2 (6 bases). Germline assignment: CDR1 SGHVS and CDR2 FNYEAQ. This CDR3 is built from 16 residues. Trimming stripped 2 bases from V and 2 bases from J, with 12 bases between. The CDR3, as DNA: TGTGCCAGCAGCTTAAGTAGCGGCAGTAACACCGGGGAGCTGTTTTTT. Translated: CASSLSSGSNTGELFF.

This chain joins TRBV27 and TRBJ2-7; 7 nucleotides align to TRBD2. Germline loops: CDR1 MNHEY, CDR2 SMNVEV (reference sequence). The CDR3 extends over 15 amino acids. J lost 5 bases, V lost 5 bases, and 12 bases had no gene match. The CDR3 DNA reads TGTGCCAGCAGTCCCCAGTGGGCGGGAGACCACGAGCAGTACTTC. It specifies CASSPQWAGDHEQYF.

This chain joins TRBV5-1 and TRBJ2-3, with 7 nucleotides matching TRBD1. V shed 2 bases, J shed 5 bases, and the junction held 2 bases outside the gene matches. The CDR3 has 13 residues. Germline CDR1 SGHRS, CDR2 YFSETQ. CDR3 protein: CASSFQGEDTQYF. The CDR3 DNA reads as TGCGCCAGCAGCTTCCAGGGGGAAGATACGCAGTATTTT.

The J gene is TRBJ1-4, the V gene TRBV28; 9 bases match TRBD1. Germline V CDR1 and CDR2: MDHEN, SYDVKM. The trim removed 4 bases at V and 3 bases at J, leaving 9 bases unmatched. The CDR3 spans 17 residues. The CDR3 spells CASSSTGTGLSNEKLFF. CDR3 nucleotides: TGTGCCAGCAGTTCTACCGGGACAGGGCTTTCTAATGAAAAACTGTTTTTT.

The J gene is TRBJ1-4, the V gene TRBV28; 9 bases align to TRBD1. Losses at the gene ends were 2 bases for V and 5 bases for J; bases not matched to a gene: 6. The length of the CDR3 is 16 residues. Looked up from germline, CDR1 is MDHEN and CDR2 is SYDVKM. The CDR3 DNA follows: TGTGCCAGCAGTTTAAGTGACGGGACAGGGAATGAAAAACTGTTTTTT. The encoded protein is CASSLSDGTGNEKLFF. Full variable domain (outside the CDR3, taken from reference TRBV28 and TRBJ1-4): DVKVTQSSRYLVKRTGEKVFLECVQDMDHENMFWYRQDPGLGLRLIYFSYDVKMKEKGDIPEGYSVSREKKERFSLILESASTNQTSMYLCASSLSDGTGNEKLFFGSGTQLSVL.

This chain joins TRBV4-1 and TRBJ2-7, with TRBD2 identical over 8 bases. CDR3 length equals 13 residues. V shed 3 bases and J 3 bases; nucleotides not matched to a gene: 1. CDR1 and CDR2 from the germline V gene are MGHRA and YSYEKL. The CDR3 spells CASSQGLDYEQYF. In nucleotides, the CDR3 is TGCGCCAGCAGCCAGGGACTAGACTACGAGCAGTACTTC.

This chain connects TRBV28 to TRBJ2-7; 8 bases agree with TRBD2. The CDR3 covers 17 residues. Germline CDR1 reads MDHEN; CDR2 reads SYDVKM. V lost 5 bases to trimming and J lost 3 bases; unmatched junction nucleotides: 15. The CDR3 spells CASSPEDLTSVFYEQYF. Written as DNA, the CDR3 is TGTGCCAGCAGTCCCGAAGACTTGACTAGCGTTTTCTACGAGCAGTACTTC.

This chain joins TRBV19 and TRBJ1-5; perhaps TRBD1 as D (5 bases). Looked up from germline, CDR1 is LNHDA and CDR2 is SQIVND (reference sequence). Trimming shortened V by 7 bases and J by 2 bases, and 15 bases separated the two germline ends. This CDR3 region has 15 residues. The CDR3 DNA reads as TGTGCCAGTACACAATACAGGTCTGGCAATCAGCCCCAGCATTTT. Its translation is CASTQYRSGNQPQHF.